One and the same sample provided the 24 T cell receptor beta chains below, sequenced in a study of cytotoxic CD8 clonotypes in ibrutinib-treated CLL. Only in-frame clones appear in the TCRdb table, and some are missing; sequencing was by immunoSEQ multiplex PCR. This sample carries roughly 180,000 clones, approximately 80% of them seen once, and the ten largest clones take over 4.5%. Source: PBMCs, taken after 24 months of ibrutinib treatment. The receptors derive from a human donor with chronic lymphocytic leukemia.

In DNA, the CDR3 is TGCGCCAGCAGCTTGAATTTGTGGGGACAGGGAGGTGAAGCTTTCTTT. Translation gives CASSLNLWGQGGEAFF. The chain links TRBV5-1 to TRBJ1-1, with 9 nucleotides matching TRBD1. Germline CDR1 SGHRS, CDR2 YFSETQ. The CDR3 has 16 amino acids. Unmatched junction bases numbered 11, after V lost 1 base and J lost 7 bases. Full variable domain (missing parts from reference TRBV5-1 and TRBJ1-1): KAGVTQTPRYLIKTRGQQVTLSCSPISGHRSVSWYQQTPGQGLQFLFEYFSETQRNKGNFPGRFSGRQFSNSRSEMNVSTLELGDSALYLCASSLNLWGQGGEAFFGQGTRLTVV.

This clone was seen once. The CDR3 loop reads CASSLGQQNTEAFF. In nucleotides, the CDR3 is TGTGCCAGTAGTTTGGGACAGCAAAACACTGAAGCTTTCTTT. This sequence joins TRBV19 and TRBJ1-1; TRBD1 matches 7 bases. CDR1 and CDR2 from the germline V gene are LNHDA and SQIVND (reference sequence). The V and J ends lost 5 bases and 2 bases, in that order; junction bases with no gene match: 5. This CDR3 spans 14 amino acids.

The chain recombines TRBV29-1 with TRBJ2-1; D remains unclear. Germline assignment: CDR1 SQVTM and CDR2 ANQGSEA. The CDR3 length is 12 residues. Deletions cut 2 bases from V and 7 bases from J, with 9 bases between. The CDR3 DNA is TGCAGCGTTGAAATTCGAAGAAATGAGCAGTTCTTC. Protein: CSVEIRRNEQFF.

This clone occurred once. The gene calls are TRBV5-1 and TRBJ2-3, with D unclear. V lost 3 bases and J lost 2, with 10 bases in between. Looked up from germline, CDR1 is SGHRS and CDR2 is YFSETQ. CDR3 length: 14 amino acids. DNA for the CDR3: TGCGCCAGCAGCTCCTTAGAGTCCACAGATACGCAGTATTTT. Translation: CASSSLESTDTQYF.

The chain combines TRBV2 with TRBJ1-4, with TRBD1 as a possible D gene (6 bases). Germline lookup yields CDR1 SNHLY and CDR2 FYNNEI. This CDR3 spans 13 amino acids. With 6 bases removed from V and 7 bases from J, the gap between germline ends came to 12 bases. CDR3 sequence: CASRDSGAEKLFF. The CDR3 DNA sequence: TGTGCCAGCAGGGACAGCGGGGCTGAAAAACTGTTTTTT. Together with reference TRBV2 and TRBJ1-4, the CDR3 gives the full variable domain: EPEVTQTPSHQVTQMGQEVILRCVPISNHLYFYWYRQILGQKVEFLVSFYNNEISEKSEIFDDQFSVERPDGSNFTLKIRSTKLEDSAMYFCASRDSGAEKLFFGSGTQLSVL.

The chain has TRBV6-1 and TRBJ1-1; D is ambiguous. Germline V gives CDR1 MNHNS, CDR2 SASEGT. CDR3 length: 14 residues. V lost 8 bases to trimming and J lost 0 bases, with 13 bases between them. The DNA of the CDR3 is TGTGCCAGCGTTTGGGAAGGCATGAACACTGAAGCTTTCTTT. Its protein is CASVWEGMNTEAFF.

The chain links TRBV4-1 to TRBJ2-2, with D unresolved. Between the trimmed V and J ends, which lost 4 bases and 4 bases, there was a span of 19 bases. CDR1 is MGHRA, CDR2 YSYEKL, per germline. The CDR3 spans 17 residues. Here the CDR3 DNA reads TGCGCCAGCAGCCCCCGACCCCAGATGGGTTCCACCGGGGAGCTGTTTTTT. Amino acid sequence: CASSPRPQMGSTGELFF.

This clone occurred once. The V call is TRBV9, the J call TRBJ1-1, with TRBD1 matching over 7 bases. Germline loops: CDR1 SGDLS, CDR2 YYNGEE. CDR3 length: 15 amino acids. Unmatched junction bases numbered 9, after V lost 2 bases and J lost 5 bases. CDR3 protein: CASSVLDSGGTEAFF. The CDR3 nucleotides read TGTGCCAGCAGCGTTTTGGATTCAGGGGGAACTGAAGCTTTCTTT.

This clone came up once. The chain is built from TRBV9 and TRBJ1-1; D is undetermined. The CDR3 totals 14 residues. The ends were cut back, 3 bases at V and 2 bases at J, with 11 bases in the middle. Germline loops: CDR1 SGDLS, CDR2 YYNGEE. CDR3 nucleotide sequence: TGTGCCAGCAGCGCCGACCCGGGAAACACTGAAGCTTTCTTT. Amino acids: CASSADPGNTEAFF.

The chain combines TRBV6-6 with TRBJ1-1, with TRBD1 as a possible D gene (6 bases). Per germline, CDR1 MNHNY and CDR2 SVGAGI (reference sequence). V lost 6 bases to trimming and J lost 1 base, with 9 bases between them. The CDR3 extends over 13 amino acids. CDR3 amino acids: CASSPTGNTEAFF. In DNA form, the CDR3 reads TGTGCCAGCAGCCCGACAGGGAACACTGAAGCTTTCTTT.

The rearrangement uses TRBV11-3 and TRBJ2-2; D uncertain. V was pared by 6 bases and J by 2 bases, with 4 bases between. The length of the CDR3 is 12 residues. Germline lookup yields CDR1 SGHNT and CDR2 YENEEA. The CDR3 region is CASRSNTGELFF. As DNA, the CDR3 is TGTGCCAGCAGATCAAACACCGGGGAGCTGTTTTTT. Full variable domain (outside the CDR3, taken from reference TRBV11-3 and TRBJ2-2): EAGVVQSPRYKIIEKKQPVAFWCNPISGHNTLYWYLQNLGQGPELLIRYENEEAVDDSQLPKDRFSAERLKGVDSTLKIQPAELGDSAVYLCASRSNTGELFFGEGSRLTVL.

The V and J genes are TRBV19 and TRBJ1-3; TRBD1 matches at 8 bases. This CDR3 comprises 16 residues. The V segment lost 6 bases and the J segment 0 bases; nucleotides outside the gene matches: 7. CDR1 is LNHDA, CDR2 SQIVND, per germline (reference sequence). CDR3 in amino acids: CASRLTGAGSGNTIYF. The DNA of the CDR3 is TGTGCCAGTAGATTGACAGGGGCCGGCTCTGGAAACACCATATATTTT.

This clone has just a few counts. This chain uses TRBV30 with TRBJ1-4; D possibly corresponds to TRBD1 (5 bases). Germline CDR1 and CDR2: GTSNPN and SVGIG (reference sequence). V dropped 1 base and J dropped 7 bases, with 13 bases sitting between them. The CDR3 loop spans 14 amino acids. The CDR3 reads CAWSGGSRAEKLFF. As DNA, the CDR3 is TGTGCCTGGAGTGGGGGGTCTCGTGCTGAAAAACTGTTTTTT.

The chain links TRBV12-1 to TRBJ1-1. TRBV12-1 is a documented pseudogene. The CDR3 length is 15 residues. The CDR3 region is CASSLPGRKNTEAFF. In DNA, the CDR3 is TGTGCCAGCAGCCTCCCGGGACGGAAGAACACTGAAGCTTTCTTT.

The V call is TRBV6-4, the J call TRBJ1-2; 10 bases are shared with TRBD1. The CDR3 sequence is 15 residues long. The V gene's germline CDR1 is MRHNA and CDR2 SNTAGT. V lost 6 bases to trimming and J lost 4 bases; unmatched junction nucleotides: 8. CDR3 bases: TGTGCCAGCAGCGCTTTCGGGGACAGGGGCTATGGCTACACCTTC. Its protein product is CASSAFGDRGYGYTF.

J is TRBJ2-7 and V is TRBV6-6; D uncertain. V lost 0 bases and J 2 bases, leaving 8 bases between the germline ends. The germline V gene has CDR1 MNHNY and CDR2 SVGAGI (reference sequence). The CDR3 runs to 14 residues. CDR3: CASSYSTPTYEQYF. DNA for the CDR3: TGTGCCAGCAGTTACTCGACCCCCACCTACGAGCAGTACTTC.

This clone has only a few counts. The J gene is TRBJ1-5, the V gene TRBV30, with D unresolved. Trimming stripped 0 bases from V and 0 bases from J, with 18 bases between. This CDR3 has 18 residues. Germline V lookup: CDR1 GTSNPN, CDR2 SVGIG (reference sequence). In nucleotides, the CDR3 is TGTGCCTGGAGTGTAAAAGGCGGGAGGGAGGGTAGCAATCAGCCCCAGCATTTT. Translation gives CAWSVKGGREGSNQPQHF.

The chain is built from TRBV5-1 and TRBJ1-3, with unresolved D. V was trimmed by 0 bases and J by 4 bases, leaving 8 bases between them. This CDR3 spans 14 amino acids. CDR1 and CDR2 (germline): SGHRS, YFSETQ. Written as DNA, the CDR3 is TGCGCCAGCAGCTTGGACGGGGAAGGAAACACCATATATTTT. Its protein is CASSLDGEGNTIYF.

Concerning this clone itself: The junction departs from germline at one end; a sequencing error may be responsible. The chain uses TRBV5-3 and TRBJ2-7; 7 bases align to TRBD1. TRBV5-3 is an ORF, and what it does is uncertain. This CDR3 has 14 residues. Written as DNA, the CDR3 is TGTGCCAGCAGCTTGGACAGGTTTGCCTACGAGCAGTACTTC. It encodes CASSLDRFAYEQYF.

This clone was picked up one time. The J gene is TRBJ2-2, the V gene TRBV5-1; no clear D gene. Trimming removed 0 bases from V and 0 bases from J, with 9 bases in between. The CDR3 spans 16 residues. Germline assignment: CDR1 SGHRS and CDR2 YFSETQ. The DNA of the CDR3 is TGCGCCAGCAGCTTGGGGGTCGGTTCGAACACCGGGGAGCTGTTTTTT. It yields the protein CASSLGVGSNTGELFF.

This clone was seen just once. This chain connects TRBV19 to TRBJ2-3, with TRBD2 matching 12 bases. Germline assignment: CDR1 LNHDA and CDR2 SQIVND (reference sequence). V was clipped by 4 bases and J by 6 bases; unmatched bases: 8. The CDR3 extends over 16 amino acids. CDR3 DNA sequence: TGTGCCAGTAGTACGCCTCGGACTAGCGGGACGGATACGCAGTATTTT. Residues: CASSTPRTSGTDTQYF.

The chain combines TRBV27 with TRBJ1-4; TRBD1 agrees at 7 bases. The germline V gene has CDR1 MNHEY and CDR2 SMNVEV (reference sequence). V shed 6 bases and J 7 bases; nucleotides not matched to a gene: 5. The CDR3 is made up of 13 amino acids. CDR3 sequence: CASRPTGIEKLFF. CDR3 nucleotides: TGTGCCAGCAGACCGACAGGGATTGAAAAACTGTTTTTT. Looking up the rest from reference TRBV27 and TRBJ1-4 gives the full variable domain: EAQVTQNPRYLITVTGKKLTVTCSQNMNHEYMSWYRQDPGLGLRQIYYSMNVEVTDKGDVPEGYKVSRKEKRNFPLILESPSPNQTSLYFCASRPTGIEKLFFGSGTQLSVL.

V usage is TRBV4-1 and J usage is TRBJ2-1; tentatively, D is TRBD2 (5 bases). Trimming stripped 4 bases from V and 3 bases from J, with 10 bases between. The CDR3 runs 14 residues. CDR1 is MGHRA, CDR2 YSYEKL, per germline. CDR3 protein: CASSPQRSYNEQFF. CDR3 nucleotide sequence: TGCGCCAGCAGCCCTCAGCGGAGCTACAATGAGCAGTTCTTC.

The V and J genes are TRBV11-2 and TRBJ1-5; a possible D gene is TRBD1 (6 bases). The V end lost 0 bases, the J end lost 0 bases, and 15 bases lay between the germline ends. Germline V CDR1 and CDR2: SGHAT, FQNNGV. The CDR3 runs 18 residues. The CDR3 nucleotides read TGTGCCAGCAGCTTAGAACCCCCGACGGGGGCTAGCAATCAGCCCCAGCATTTT. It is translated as CASSLEPPTGASNQPQHF.